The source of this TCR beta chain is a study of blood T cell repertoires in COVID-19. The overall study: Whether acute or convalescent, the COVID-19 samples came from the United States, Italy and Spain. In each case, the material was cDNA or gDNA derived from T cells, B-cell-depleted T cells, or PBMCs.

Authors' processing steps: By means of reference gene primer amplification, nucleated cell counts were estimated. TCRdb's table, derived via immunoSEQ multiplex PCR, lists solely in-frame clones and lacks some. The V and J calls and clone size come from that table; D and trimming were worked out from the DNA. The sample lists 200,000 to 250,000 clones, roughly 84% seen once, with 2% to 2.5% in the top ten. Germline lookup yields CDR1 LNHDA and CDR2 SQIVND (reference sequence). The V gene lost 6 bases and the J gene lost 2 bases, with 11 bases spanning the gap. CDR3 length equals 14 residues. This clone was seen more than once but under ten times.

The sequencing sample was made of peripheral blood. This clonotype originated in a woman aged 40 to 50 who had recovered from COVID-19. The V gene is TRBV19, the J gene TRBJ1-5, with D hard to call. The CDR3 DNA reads TGTGCCAGTAGGAAATCCGGAGGCAATCAGCCCCAGCATTTT. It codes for CASRKSGGNQPQHF.